The clone carrying this T cell receptor (beta chain) was found a few times. The target antigen is unknown. Genes and germline are mouse. The read is 4 residues too short to cover the CDR3 end, so that end is filled in from the germline J gene. The sample belongs to a study of CD8+ T cells in alopecia areata. Study summary: It was roughly 7-11-week-old female C3H/HeJ mice that received skin from 6-12-month-old C3H/HeJ graft donors with spontaneous alopecia.

Study findings and constraints: The study also sequences resident alphabeta T cells of normal skin in scalp samples. The study found TCR sharing across patients less clear than in mice, possibly for HLA reasons. Lesional scalp displayed greater clonality than normal scalp, most notably in alopecia totalis/universalis.

Once RNA had been extracted, it was reverse transcribed into cDNA to act as the sequencing template. The repertoire was sequenced with immunoSEQ multiplex PCR; TCRdb's copy has only in-frame clones and lacks some. The sample includes more than 90,000 clones, none of them occurring once. Per germline, CDR1 NSHNY and CDR2 SYGAGN. The CDR3 length is 15 residues. The V segment lost 2 bases and the J segment 3 bases; nucleotides outside the gene matches: 3. Specimen: lesional skin. The receptor was isolated from a C3H/HeJ mouse with alopecia areata. The MHC haplotype of this mouse line is H2-k. This rearrangement joins TRBV13-1 to TRBJ2-2, with 8 positions matching TRBD1. The DNA read from the CDR3 is TGTGCCAGCAGTGACAGGGGGCAGGACACCGGG. It encodes CASSDRGQDTG. The whole CDR3 protein is CASSDRGQDTGQLYF.